The following is a T cell receptor beta chain sequence with its context. Through week 26, nivolumab 3 mg/kg IV was given weeks 1, 4, 7, 10, then biweekly. Germline V gene data show CDR1 as LGHNA and CDR2 as YSLEER. CDR3 length: 14 amino acids. Between the trimmed V and J ends, which lost 0 bases and 6 bases, there was a span of 11 bases. The data were produced by immunoSEQ multiplex PCR, yet TCRdb's version contains in-frame clones alone and is incomplete. The table lists 77,000 or so clones, around 80% of them singletons, with roughly 2% in the top ten. The data belong to a study of ipilimumab plus nivolumab after autologous stem cell transplantation. Looking at the study overall: Median doses per patient: four to six ipilimumab, about eight nivolumab. Both relapsed and primary refractory DLBCL were included.

The sequence was obtained from a male donor with diffuse large B-cell lymphoma. The chain uses TRBV4-3 and TRBJ1-2; possible D gene TRBD1, 5 bases. The sequences come from PBMCs, collected in a trial of ipilimumab plus nivolumab as post-transplant consolidation. The CDR3 DNA reads TGCGCCAGCAGCCAAGATCTCAGGGTGGATGGCTACACCTTC. It encodes CASSQDLRVDGYTF.